The 23 T cell receptor beta chains below come from one sample, sequenced in a study of T cells in Graves' hyperthyroidism and ophthalmopathy. Amplified TCR beta CDR3 regions derived from RNA transcripts. Using the HTBI primer set, a first-round RT-PCR was run on the TCR CDR3. TCRdb analysed the multiplex PCR reads with MiXCR anew, one entry per CDR3 protein. Altogether more than 500,000 distinct CDR3 sequences are present, around 13% being singletons, with the ten largest covering about 15%. Material for sequencing was blood. The receptors here all came from a woman in her thirties or forties with Graves' hyperthyroidism.

This clonotype has more than one count but fewer than ten. V and J are TRBV7-2 and TRBJ2-7, with 7 bases aligning to TRBD2. V lost 4 bases, J lost 2 bases, and 5 bases stayed unmatched. Germline V gives CDR1 SGHTA, CDR2 FQGNSA. The CDR3 covers 14 residues. The CDR3 spells CASSWSGIPYEQYF. The CDR3 DNA follows: TGTGCCAGCAGCTGGAGCGGGATTCCCTACGAGCAGTACTTC. Full variable domain (missing parts from reference TRBV7-2 and TRBJ2-7): GAGVSQSPSNKVTEKGKDVELRCDPISGHTALYWYRQSLGQGLEFLIYFQGNSAPDKSGLPSDRFSAERTGGSVSTLTIQRTQQEDSAVYLCASSWSGIPYEQYFGPGTRLTVT.

This clonotype was seen many times. Here the CDR3 DNA reads TGTGCCAGCAGTTACTCCGAGACCGACGGGGAGCTGTTTTTT. This codes for CASSYSETDGELFF. V usage is TRBV27 and J usage is TRBJ2-2; D call uncertain. The CDR3 consists of 14 residues. Trimming removed 4 bases from V and 7 bases from J, with 13 bases in between. Germline CDR1 and CDR2: MNHEY and SMNVEV (reference sequence).

This clonotype was detected many times. The chain combines TRBV28 with TRBJ1-2; unclear D gene. Per the germline V gene, CDR1 is MDHEN and CDR2 is SYDVKM. The CDR3 contains 15 residues. V was cut by 6 bases and J by 0 bases, with 14 bases left in between. CDR3 sequence (DNA): TGTGCCAGCAGCCCCCGGGCCGGGACTAACTATGGCTACACCTTC. Translation gives CASSPRAGTNYGYTF.

In its sample, this clonotype was seen many times. This sequence joins TRBV6-5 and TRBJ2-1, with 8 bases matching TRBD1. The V segment lost 0 bases and the J segment 3 bases; nucleotides outside the gene matches: 4. Germline V lookup: CDR1 MNHEY, CDR2 SVGAGI. The CDR3 length is 16 residues. CDR3: CASSYSQGAIYNEQFF. The DNA for the CDR3 is TGTGCCAGCAGTTACTCGCAGGGGGCAATCTACAATGAGCAGTTCTTC.

At least ten counts were recorded for this clonotype. The V and J genes are TRBV30 and TRBJ1-2; possible D gene TRBD1, 5 bases. Germline assignment: CDR1 GTSNPN and CDR2 SVGIG (reference sequence). The CDR3 runs to 12 residues. V was cut by 1 base and J by 7 bases, with 10 bases left in between. The DNA of the CDR3 is TGTGCCTGGAGTGGCCAGGGACTTGGCTACACCTTC. Its protein is CAWSGQGLGYTF.

The chain is built from TRBV14 and TRBJ2-5, with 8 bases lining up with TRBD2. Germline loops: CDR1 SGHDN, CDR2 FVKESK. The CDR3 totals 15 residues. The ends lost 1 base at V and 4 bases at J; junction bases unmatched: 5. DNA of the CDR3: TGTGCCAGCAGCCAAGGGGACGGACTAGCAGAGACCCAGTACTTC. Residues: CASSQGDGLAETQYF.

This clonotype was observed a few times. The gene calls are TRBV6-1 and TRBJ2-2, with TRBD2 matching over 8 bases. Trimming took 8 bases from V and 4 from J; bases not matched to a gene: 6. The CDR3 runs to 14 residues. CDR1 MNHNS and CDR2 SASEGT come from the germline V gene. Here the CDR3 reads CASGTRPSTGELFF. The CDR3 nucleotides read TGTGCCAGCGGGACTAGGCCGAGCACCGGGGAGCTGTTTTTT.

Worth noting for this clonotype: A much larger clone differs by one base, so this may be a read error. The chain employs TRBV7-9 and TRBJ2-1; D may correspond to TRBD1 or TRBD2 (5 bases each). The length of the CDR3 is 16 residues. Germline loops: CDR1 SEHNR, CDR2 FQNEAQ (reference sequence). V gave up 1 base and J gave up 10 bases, with 20 bases separating them. Here the CDR3 reads CASSLVVMGESYEQFF. The CDR3 DNA reads TGTGCCAGCAGCTTAGTCGTTATGGGGGAAAGCTACGAGCAGTTCTTC.

This clonotype occurred many times. The chain is built from TRBV27 and TRBJ2-3; the match to TRBD2 covers 9 bases. Trimming at V came to 5 bases and at J to 3 bases, leaving 9 bases not matched to a gene. The germline CDR1 and CDR2 sequences are MNHEY and SMNVEV (reference sequence). The CDR3 is 16 amino acids. For the CDR3, the DNA is TGTGCCAGCAGTGGGGGAGGGCTAGCGGGAACAGATACGCAGTATTTT. It encodes CASSGGGLAGTDTQYF.

This chain connects TRBV5-1 to TRBJ1-4; D not certain. This CDR3 comprises 15 residues. V was trimmed by 0 bases and J by 5 bases, leaving 11 bases between them. Per the germline V gene, CDR1 is SGHRS and CDR2 is YFSETQ. The CDR3 DNA reads TGCGCCAGCAGCTTGGGGCGACCGGAAAATGAAAAACTGTTTTTT. This translates into CASSLGRPENEKLFF. Full variable domain (outside the CDR3, taken from reference TRBV5-1 and TRBJ1-4): KAGVTQTPRYLIKTRGQQVTLSCSPISGHRSVSWYQQTPGQGLQFLFEYFSETQRNKGNFPGRFSGRQFSNSRSEMNVSTLELGDSALYLCASSLGRPENEKLFFGSGTQLSVL.

The rearrangement joins TRBV28 to TRBJ2-5; D uncertain. Deletions cut 2 bases from V and 1 base from J, with 8 bases between. CDR1 is MDHEN and CDR2 is SYDVKM in the germline V gene. CDR3 length: 14 amino acids. The CDR3 protein is CASSLTDGQETQYF. In nucleotides, the CDR3 is TGTGCCAGCAGTTTAACTGATGGCCAAGAGACCCAGTACTTC.

A word on this clonotype: A single base separates this from a much larger clone, so it may be a read error. V and J are TRBV11-2 and TRBJ2-1, with 7 positions matching TRBD2. The CDR3 has 15 residues. Germline CDR1 SGHAT, CDR2 FQNNGV. The CDR3 coding sequence is TGTGCCAGCAGCTTAGTAGCAGGGACTAATTTTGAGCAGTCCTTC. Translation gives CASSLVAGTNFEQSF. The whole variable domain, filled in from reference TRBV11-2 and TRBJ2-1, reads EAGVAQSPRYKIIEKRQSVAFWCNPISGHATLYWYQQILGQGPKLLIQFQNNGVVDDSQLPKDRFSAERLKGVDSTLKIQPAKLEDSAVYLCASSLVAGTNFEQSFGPGTRLTVL.

This clonotype came up a few times. The chain couples TRBV4-1 to TRBJ1-6; the D is unclear. This CDR3 has 13 residues. Per the germline V gene, CDR1 is MGHRA and CDR2 is YSYEKL. Trimming stripped 0 bases from V and 11 bases from J, with 8 bases between. CDR3 region: CASSQDQVPPLHF. Here the CDR3 DNA reads TGCGCCAGCAGCCAAGATCAGGTACCACCCCTCCACTTT.

The rearrangement uses TRBV7-2 and TRBJ2-2; D may match TRBD1 or TRBD2 (5 bases each). This CDR3 is 15 amino acids long. The ends were cut back, 6 bases at V and 0 bases at J, with 11 bases in the middle. Looked up from germline, CDR1 is SGHTA and CDR2 is FQGNSA. The DNA for the CDR3 is TGTGCCAGCAGTTCGGGACCTACGAACACCGGGGAGCTGTTTTTT. The encoded protein is CASSSGPTNTGELFF. The entire variable domain, with the rest obtained from reference TRBV7-2 and TRBJ2-2, is as follows: GAGVSQSPSNKVTEKGKDVELRCDPISGHTALYWYRQSLGQGLEFLIYFQGNSAPDKSGLPSDRFSAERTGGSVSTLTIQRTQQEDSAVYLCASSSGPTNTGELFFGEGSRLTVL.

For this clonotype: A much larger clone differs from this one at a single base, so this may be a read error. The V call is TRBV5-1, the J call TRBJ2-2, with D perhaps matching TRBD2 (6 bases). With 4 bases removed from V and 1 base from J, the gap between germline ends came to 14 bases. The CDR3 contains 16 residues. The germline gives CDR1 SGHRS, CDR2 YFSETQ. As DNA, the CDR3 is TGCGCCAGCAGCACCCTGTTGGGGGGGAACACCGGGGAGCTGTTTTTT. Protein sequence: CASSTLLGGNTGELFF.

In this sample, this clonotype turned up a few times. The V call is TRBV5-1, the J call TRBJ2-5, with D possibly matching TRBD2 (6 bases). Germline V gene data show CDR1 as SGHRS and CDR2 as YFSETQ. This CDR3 region has 16 residues. Trimming stripped 4 bases from V and 3 bases from J, with 19 bases between. CDR3 sequence reads: CASSPGGTLEEETQYF. CDR3 bases: TGCGCCAGCAGCCCCGGAGGGACTTTGGAGGAAGAGACCCAGTACTTC.

This clonotype was detected many times. The rearrangement links TRBV6-1 to TRBJ2-7, with 9 bases fitting TRBD2. V trimming: 6 bases; J trimming: 5 bases; junction bases outside the gene matches: 8. CDR3 length equals 14 residues. CDR1 and CDR2 from the germline V gene are MNHNS and SASEGT. CDR3 sequence reads: CASRQAGGIDEQYF. Here the CDR3 DNA reads TGTGCCAGCAGGCAAGCGGGAGGTATCGACGAGCAGTACTTC.

The rearrangement joins TRBV25-1 to TRBJ2-5; 13 nucleotides align to TRBD2. V shed 4 bases, J shed 5 bases, and the junction held 16 bases outside the gene matches. This CDR3 spans 19 amino acids. Germline V gene sequence: CDR1 MGHDK, CDR2 SYGVNS. The CDR3 sequence: CASSVSWTSGGPYEETQYF. CDR3 DNA: TGTGCCAGCAGTGTCAGCTGGACTAGCGGGGGTCCGTACGAGGAGACCCAGTACTTC.

At least ten counts were recorded for this clonotype. The chain couples TRBV3-1 to TRBJ2-5; the match to TRBD1 covers 10 bases. Germline lookup yields CDR1 LGHDT and CDR2 YNNKEL (reference sequence). This CDR3 has 17 residues. V gave up 3 bases and J gave up 0 bases; unmatched junction bases: 7. CDR3 in amino acids: CASSQEGTGAYQETQYF. The CDR3 nucleotides are TGTGCCAGCAGCCAGGAAGGGACAGGGGCGTACCAAGAGACCCAGTACTTC.

This clonotype was found a few times. The chain joins TRBV28 to TRBJ1-6; D is possibly TRBD1 (5 bases). The CDR3 length is 13 residues. Germline lookup yields CDR1 MDHEN and CDR2 SYDVKM. The V gene lost 6 bases and the J gene lost 13 bases, with 16 bases spanning the gap. CDR3 sequence reads: CASSPAGVPPLHF. The CDR3 DNA reads as TGTGCCAGCAGCCCAGCGGGGGTGCCTCCCCTCCACTTT.

This clonotype was counted ten times or more. This rearrangement joins TRBV11-1 to TRBJ2-1, with 10 bases fitting TRBD2. Germline CDR1 is SGHAT and CDR2 is FQDESV (reference sequence). With 0 bases clipped from V and 4 bases from J, the junction kept 3 bases outside the gene matches. The CDR3 consists of 16 residues. The CDR3 spells CASSLARTSGYNEQFF. The DNA of the CDR3 is TGTGCCAGCAGCTTAGCAAGGACTAGCGGATACAATGAGCAGTTCTTC.

V usage is TRBV19 and J usage is TRBJ1-2; unclear D gene. CDR1 is LNHDA, CDR2 SQIVND, per germline (reference sequence). This CDR3 comprises 14 residues. The germline V and J ends were trimmed by 0 bases and 4 bases, with 9 bases remaining between them. Here the CDR3 reads CASSIDSGFYGYTF. In DNA form, the CDR3 reads TGTGCCAGTAGTATAGATTCGGGGTTCTATGGCTACACCTTC.

This clonotype was picked up many times. The chain has TRBV5-1 and TRBJ1-1; possibly TRBD1 for D (5 bases). Trimming left V 2 bases short and J 0 bases short, with 11 bases between. The CDR3 extends over 15 amino acids. The germline CDR1 and CDR2 sequences are SGHRS and YFSETQ. The chain's CDR3 is CASSLSGRMNTEAFF. The CDR3 nucleotides read TGCGCCAGCAGCTTATCGGGACGGATGAACACTGAAGCTTTCTTT.